This entry describes one T cell receptor beta chain. Its matching antigen is unknown. The germline gives CDR1 LNHDA, CDR2 SQIVND (reference sequence). Trimming removed 11 bases from V and 5 bases from J, with 15 bases in between. The CDR3 contains 12 residues. This entry is derived from a study of Graves' ophthalmopathy and Graves' hyperthyroidism. Study-wide findings and caveats: A 13-signature model separated ophthalmopathy from stable hyperthyroidism, 87.88% sensitivity, around 78% specificity.

Amplification of TCR beta CDR3 regions used RNA transcripts. First-round RT-PCR with HTBI primers preceded a second-round multiplex PCR. Each CDR3 protein gets one entry after TCRdb re-called the multiplex PCR reads with MiXCR. The repertoire has some 390,000 distinct CDR3 sequences, approximately 16% of them found once; the top ten carry around 1.6%. This chain connects TRBV19 to TRBJ2-5, with D possibly TRBD1 on 5 matching bases. The receptor comes from a woman between 18 and 30 years old with Graves' ophthalmopathy. Sequenced: peripheral blood. The CDR3 bases are TGTGCCGCAGGCAGGGTAGGGGAGACCCAGTACTTC. It is translated as CAAGRVGETQYF. The full variable domain, rest sourced from reference TRBV19 and TRBJ2-5, is DGGITQSPKYLFRKEGQNVTLSCEQNLNHDAMYWYRQDPGQGLRLIYYSQIVNDFQKGDIAEGYSVSREKKESFPLTVTSAQKNPTAFYLCAAGRVGETQYFGPGTRLLVL.